Listed below are T cell receptor beta chains from one sample, sequenced in a study of T cells after posttransplantation cyclophosphamide. TCRdb keeps only in-frame clones here, not all; method: immunoSEQ multiplex PCR. The sample lists tens of thousands of clones, around nine tenths seen once, with 3% to 3.5% in the top ten. The specimen was PBMCs. All receptors derive from a woman aged 50 to 60 in good health and a related stem cell transplant donor. The CDR3 runs from the conserved cysteine through the conserved F or W. A D gene is named only where the DNA matches it firmly. The size field is filled for only some rows; it gives once, few, many or a size class.

J | D | size | V | DNA | CDR3
TRBJ2-2 | - | once | TRBV5-1 | TGCGCCAGCAGCTTGGGCCTAGTGGCGACCGGGGAGCTGTTTTTT | CASSLGLVATGELFF
TRBJ1-1 | - | - | TRBV6-4 | TGTGCCAGCTCTCAGAAAACGGGCACTGAAGCTTTCTTT | CASSQKTGTEAFF
TRBJ1-2 | - | - | TRBV4-2 | TGTGCCAGCAGCCAAGACCTCGAGAACTATGGCTACACCTTC | CASSQDLENYGYTF
TRBJ2-7 | TRBD2 | - | TRBV18 | TGTGCCAGCTCACCATTTTTAAGCGGGGCGAACTACGAGCAGTACTTC | CASSPFLSGANYEQYF
TRBJ2-3 | - | - | TRBV6-1 | TGTGCCAGCAGAATACTCGGGGGGCGCACAGATACGCAGTATTTT | CASRILGGRTDTQYF
TRBJ2-7 | - | - | TRBV2 | TGTGCCAGCGCCCGGACAGCCTACGAGCAGTACTTC | CASARTAYEQYF
TRBJ2-1 | - | - | TRBV7-3 | TGTGCCAGCAGCTTAACAGCGAGGGACTGGGGTAATGAGCAGTTCTTC | CASSLTARDWGNEQFF
TRBJ2-7 | - | - | TRBV27 | TGTGCCAGCAGTTTACTAATCTCCTACGAGCAGTACTTC | CASSLLISYEQYF
TRBJ2-7 | - | - | TRBV7-2 | TGTGCCAGCAGCTTTGTCAGCGAGCAGTACTTC | CASSFVSEQYF
TRBJ1-5 | - | - | TRBV5-1 | TGCGCCAGCAGCCCCCGTCCGGGGGTCCAGGATCAGCCCCAGCATTTT | CASSPRPGVQDQPQHF
TRBJ2-7 | - | - | TRBV7-8 | TGTGCCAGCAGCGTTCTTGTCTACTACGAGCAGTACTTC | CASSVLVYYEQYF
TRBJ1-3 | - | - | TRBV5-1 | TGCGCCAGCACCCTCGGACATATCTCTGGAAACACCATATATTTT | CASTLGHISGNTIYF
TRBJ1-5 | - | few | TRBV6-1 | TGTGCCAGCAGTGATACTCGGGACATTACAGGCAATCAGCCCCAGCATTTT | CASSDTRDITGNQPQHF
TRBJ1-2 | TRBD1 | - | TRBV5-1 | TGCGCCAGCAGCTTGGGTCAGGGGGCCGGCTATGGCTACACCTTC | CASSLGQGAGYGYTF
TRBJ2-7 | - | - | TRBV7-9 | TGTGCCAGCAGCTTAATACAGGAACCTTACGAGCAGTACTTC | CASSLIQEPYEQYF
TRBJ2-7 | TRBD2 | - | TRBV7-9 | TGTGCCAGCAGCTTAGGACTAGCGGGAGACCACGAGCAGTACTTC | CASSLGLAGDHEQYF
TRBJ2-5 | TRBD2 | - | TRBV11-2 | TGTGCCAGCAGCTTAGATATGCTAGCGGGAGTATCGACCCAGTACTTC | CASSLDMLAGVSTQYF
TRBJ1-1 | - | - | TRBV7-9 | TGTGCCAGCAGCTTATCAGGGGATGCTTTCTTT | CASSLSGDAFF
TRBJ1-3 | TRBD1 | - | TRBV5-1 | TGCGCCAGCAGCCAAACGGGACAGCGACAGGCTGGAAACACCATATATTTT | CASSQTGQRQAGNTIYF
TRBJ2-7 | TRBD1 | - | TRBV11-2 | TGTGCCAGCAGCTTAACGGACAGGCTCTACGAGCAGTACTTC | CASSLTDRLYEQYF
TRBJ1-1 | - | - | TRBV19 | TGTGCCAGTAGTCTTCAGATGCGGACTGAAGCTTTCTTT | CASSLQMRTEAFF
TRBJ1-1 | TRBD1 | - | TRBV6-1 | TGTGCCACCCCAGGGGGCACTGAAGCTTTCTTT | CATPGGTEAFF
TRBJ1-2 | TRBD1 | - | TRBV19 | TGTGCCAGTAGTATAAGTGTGGGCCAGGGGGAGAACTATGGCTACACCTTC | CASSISVGQGENYGYTF
TRBJ1-1 | TRBD1 | once | TRBV19 | TGTGCCAGTAGTATCCCCACAGGGGCCACTGAAGCTTTCTTT | CASSIPTGATEAFF
TRBJ2-2 | TRBD2 | - | TRBV5-1 | TGCGCCAGCAGCTTCCTAGCGGGGGCCACCACCGGGGAGCTGTTTTTT | CASSFLAGATTGELFF
TRBJ2-6 | - | - | TRBV5-1 | TGCGCCAGCAGCTTGGCGCCAGATCTTGGGGCCAACGTCCTGACTTTC | CASSLAPDLGANVLTF
TRBJ1-1 | - | - | TRBV6-6 | TGTGCCAGCAGTTACGTGGCCTCTGAAGCTTTCTTT | CASSYVASEAFF
TRBJ2-7 | TRBD1 | - | TRBV6-6 | TGTGCCAGCAGTAAACCGGGACAGGGGGCCGTCCACGAGCAGTACTTC | CASSKPGQGAVHEQYF
TRBJ1-2 | - | once | TRBV6-1 | TGTGCCAGCAGTGAAATAGGTTTGACTCAGGAGGGCTATGGCTACACCTTC | CASSEIGLTQEGYGYTF
TRBJ1-1 | TRBD1 | - | TRBV6-6 | TGTGCCAGTTGCTTGGACAGGGAGTTTGGCACTGAAGCTTTCTTT | CASCLDREFGTEAFF
TRBJ2-1 | - | - | TRBV2 | TGTGCCAGCCTTAGTCGGACTGTCTACAATGAGCAGTTCTTC | CASLSRTVYNEQFF
TRBJ2-2 | - | - | TRBV19 | TGTGCCAGTAGTATGGAGCGAGTCGGGACCGGGGAGCTGTTTTTT | CASSMERVGTGELFF
TRBJ2-7 | - | - | TRBV7-9 | TGTGCCAGCAGCTCCGTGGATGAACCGGGCTACGAGCAGTACTTC | CASSSVDEPGYEQYF
TRBJ2-7 | TRBD1 | - | TRBV25-1 | TGTGCCAGCAGTGGGGAACAGGGGGCGCGCTCCTACGAGCAGTACTTC | CASSGEQGARSYEQYF
TRBJ2-2 | - | - | TRBV6-1 | TGTGCCAGCGAGGTCAACCCGAACACCGGGGAGCTGTTTTTT | CASEVNPNTGELFF
TRBJ2-7 | TRBD1 | - | TRBV7-7 | TGTGCCAGCAGCGCCGCAGGGGGCTACGAGCAGTACTTC | CASSAAGGYEQYF
TRBJ1-1 | TRBD1 | - | TRBV19 | TGTGCCAGTAGTATCGGGGGACAGCTAAACACTGAAGCTTTCTTT | CASSIGGQLNTEAFF
TRBJ2-7 | TRBD2 | - | TRBV30 | TGTGCCTGGAGTCTCAGTGCGGGAGGCGAGCAGTACTTC | CAWSLSAGGEQYF
TRBJ2-7 | - | - | TRBV27 | TGTGCCAGCAGTTCCCCACAGGCAGGGCCCTACGAGCAGTACTTC | CASSSPQAGPYEQYF
TRBJ2-5 | TRBD2 | - | TRBV6-1 | TGTGCCAGCAGTGAATGGGGAGGGAATGGAGAGACCCAGTACTTC | CASSEWGGNGETQYF
TRBJ1-1 | - | - | TRBV10-1 | TGCGCCAGCAGTGAGTTTCAGAAGGGGCCTGAAGCTTTCTTT | CASSEFQKGPEAFF
TRBJ2-1 | TRBD2 | few | TRBV7-2 | TGTGCCAGCAGCTCCGAACTACATTCACCGGGACTAAATCGGTACGAGCAGTTCTTC | CASSSELHSPGLNRYEQFF
TRBJ2-2 | - | - | TRBV13 | TGTGCCAGCAGCTTAGAAGGTAGCACTAACACCGGGGAGCTGTTTTTT | CASSLEGSTNTGELFF
TRBJ2-2 | - | - | TRBV30 | TGTGCCTGGAATCCAGGGTCCGGGGAGCTGTTTTTT | CAWNPGSGELFF
TRBJ1-3 | - | - | TRBV13 | TGTGCCAGCAGCCTTAACCGGGGTGGTGGAAACACCATATATTTT | CASSLNRGGGNTIYF
TRBJ2-3 | TRBD2 | - | TRBV6-6 | TGTGCCAGCAACCTTGGCGGGAGTGGCTCAGATACGCAGTATTTT | CASNLGGSGSDTQYF